One and the same sample provided the 15 T cell receptor beta chains below, sequenced in a study of blood T cell repertoires in COVID-19. The protocol was immunoSEQ multiplex PCR, while the TCRdb copy is restricted to in-frame clones and leaves out a portion. Of 65,000 to 95,000 clones listed, approximately 80% are singletons. What was sequenced was peripheral blood. The receptors come from an elderly man with active or convalescent COVID-19.

The J gene is TRBJ2-2, the V gene TRBV10-1; the D gene is possibly TRBD2 (5 bases). This CDR3 comprises 14 residues. Germline CDR1 WNHNN, CDR2 SYGVQD (reference sequence). Trimming cost V 2 bases and J 3 bases, with 7 bases left between them. CDR3: CASSELGDTGELFF. CDR3 sequence (DNA): TGCGCCAGCAGTGAGCTCGGGGACACCGGGGAGCTGTTTTTT.

This clone was detected once. V usage is TRBV21-1 and J usage is TRBJ2-3; whether TRBD1, the table's D call, matches the DNA was not checked. TRBV21-1 is designated a pseudogene. CDR3 size: 16 residues. This CDR3 reads CASSKADPTGVDTQYF. The CDR3 nucleotides read TGTGCCAGCAGCAAAGCGGATCCCACAGGGGTGGATACGCAGTATTTT.

This rearrangement joins TRBV9 to TRBJ1-3; D remains unclear. The germline V gene has CDR1 SGDLS and CDR2 YYNGEE. V lost 0 bases, J lost 0 bases, and 10 bases lay in between. The CDR3 contains 16 residues. The CDR3 region is CASSVVEAGSGNTIYF. Here the CDR3 DNA reads TGTGCCAGCAGCGTAGTCGAGGCGGGCTCTGGAAACACCATATATTTT.

This chain connects TRBV3-1 (or the pseudogene TRBV3-2) to TRBJ2-3; D might be TRBD1 (5 bases). CDR1 LGHDT and CDR2 YNNKEL come from the germline V gene (reference sequence). The CDR3 has 15 amino acids. V dropped 3 bases and J dropped 0 bases, with 10 bases sitting between them. DNA of the CDR3: TGTGCCAGCAGCCAGGGGCCACTGAGCACAGATACGCAGTATTTT. Encoded protein: CASSQGPLSTDTQYF.

In its sample, this clone was seen once. This chain links TRBV6-1 with TRBJ1-6; TRBD1 might be the D (6 bases). V gave up 2 bases and J gave up 10 bases, with 18 bases separating them. The germline gives CDR1 MNHNS, CDR2 SASEGT. There are 16 residues in the CDR3. CDR3 amino acids: CASSETGYPGASPLHF. For the CDR3, the DNA is TGTGCCAGCAGTGAAACAGGGTACCCAGGGGCCTCACCCCTCCACTTT.

The rearrangement joins TRBV5-1 to TRBJ1-2, with D maybe TRBD1 (6 bases). Germline assignment: CDR1 SGHRS and CDR2 YFSETQ. Trimming took 0 bases from V and 7 from J, leaving 16 bases between them. There are 15 residues in the CDR3. Here the CDR3 DNA reads TGCGCCAGCAGCTTGGTCACAGGGACGGGAGGTGGCTACACCTTC. As protein: CASSLVTGTGGGYTF.

This chain uses TRBV7-9 with TRBJ2-1; TRBD1 matches 8 bases. Germline V CDR1 and CDR2: SEHNR, FQNEAQ (reference sequence). The junction had 10 bases not matched to a gene; V was cut back by 5 bases and J by 7 bases. This CDR3 spans 15 amino acids. CDR3 residues: CASSPRGTGENEQFF. The CDR3 nucleotides are TGTGCCAGCAGCCCCCGCGGGACAGGTGAGAATGAGCAGTTCTTC.

On this clone: A junction boundary mismatches the germline segment, possibly from a read error. The V and J genes are TRBV3-1 (or the pseudogene TRBV3-2) and TRBJ2-5, with 9 bases identical to TRBD1. The CDR3 runs 11 residues. Germline CDR1 and CDR2: LGHDT and YNNKEL (reference sequence). CDR3: CDRGVDETQYF. The CDR3 DNA reads TGCGACAGGGGGGTCGACGAGACCCAGTACTTC.

This chain connects TRBV10-1 to TRBJ2-3; 9 bases are shared with TRBD2. V dropped 0 bases and J dropped 6; count of bases not matched to a gene: 4. The CDR3 spans 15 residues. CDR1 and CDR2 (germline): WNHNN, SYGVQD (reference sequence). DNA for the CDR3: TGCGCCAGCAGTGAGTCCGCTAGCGGGGTGGATACGCAGTATTTT. Protein sequence: CASSESASGVDTQYF.

In this sample, this clone turned up a few times. This rearrangement joins TRBV25-1 to TRBJ1-2; 8 bases are shared with TRBD1. CDR1 is MGHDK and CDR2 is SYGVNS in the germline V gene. V gave up 3 bases and J gave up 7 bases; unmatched junction bases: 4. This CDR3 has 13 residues. The CDR3 loop reads CASSEGTGCGYTF. The CDR3 DNA is TGTGCCAGCAGTGAGGGGACAGGCTGTGGCTACACCTTC.

This clone was detected a few times. The rearrangement uses TRBV7-8 and TRBJ2-3; D may be TRBD2 (5 bases). The CDR3 covers 18 residues. In germline, CDR1 is SGHVS, CDR2 FQNEAQ. V dropped 0 bases and J dropped 2 bases, with 18 bases sitting between them. The CDR3 coding sequence is TGTGCCAGCAGCTTAGCGCGAGGCGGGCGTCCCCCCACAGATACGCAGTATTTT. Translation gives CASSLARGGRPPTDTQYF.

V gene TRBV3-1 (or the pseudogene TRBV3-2) combines with J gene TRBJ2-3, with D perhaps matching TRBD2 (6 bases). The CDR3 runs to 15 residues. V dropped 6 bases and J dropped 2 bases, with 15 bases sitting between them. Looked up from germline, CDR1 is LGHDT and CDR2 is YNNKEL (reference sequence). CDR3 loop: CASRLSGAYTDTQYF. CDR3 DNA: TGTGCCAGCAGGCTTTCGGGAGCCTACACAGATACGCAGTATTTT.

J is TRBJ1-6 and V is TRBV10-2; 7 positions agree with TRBD1. Germline CDR1 is WSHSY and CDR2 is SAAADI. The CDR3 length is 16 residues. Trimming took 6 bases from V and 4 from J; bases not matched to a gene: 9. The DNA for the CDR3 is TGCGCCAGCAGGGGCACAGGGGCCATTTATAATTCACCCCTCCACTTT. Protein sequence: CASRGTGAIYNSPLHF.

The rearrangement joins TRBV14 to TRBJ2-1; D may be TRBD2 (6 bases). This CDR3 is 14 amino acids long. Germline CDR1 reads SGHDN; CDR2 reads FVKESK. V dropped 0 bases and J dropped 12 bases, with 15 bases sitting between them. CDR3 loop: CASSQDLGGSWQFF. The CDR3 bases are TGTGCCAGCAGCCAAGATCTGGGGGGTAGTTGGCAGTTCTTC. The variable domain in full, completed from reference TRBV14 and TRBJ2-1, reads EAGVTQFPSHSVIEKGQTVTLRCDPISGHDNLYWYRRVMGKEIKFLLHFVKESKQDESGMPNNRFLAERTGGTYSTLKVQPAELEDSGVYFCASSQDLGGSWQFFGPGTRLTVL.

This rearrangement joins TRBV19 to TRBJ2-2; D possibly corresponds to TRBD1 (5 bases). V lost 3 bases and J 6 bases, leaving 14 bases between the germline ends. Germline V gene sequence: CDR1 LNHDA, CDR2 SQIVND (reference sequence). The CDR3 length is 15 residues. CDR3: CASSIWARVPGELFF. Written as DNA, the CDR3 is TGTGCCAGTAGTATCTGGGCCAGGGTTCCCGGGGAGCTGTTTTTT. Supplemented by reference TRBV19 and TRBJ2-2, the full variable domain reads DGGITQSPKYLFRKEGQNVTLSCEQNLNHDAMYWYRQDPGQGLRLIYYSQIVNDFQKGDIAEGYSVSREKKESFPLTVTSAQKNPTAFYLCASSIWARVPGELFFGEGSRLTVL.